This T cell receptor beta chain was documented in a study of blood T cell repertoires in COVID-19. Looking at the study overall: T cells, B-cell-depleted T cells, or PBMCs supplied cDNA or gDNA.

The germline V gene has CDR1 SEHNR and CDR2 FQNEAQ (reference sequence). Trimming stripped 3 bases from V and 6 bases from J, with 12 bases between. The CDR3 is 13 amino acids. Only in-frame clones appear in the TCRdb table, and some are missing; sequencing was by immunoSEQ multiplex PCR. The table records 68,000 or so clones, around 90% of them present only once. This receptor was taken from a woman aged 45-65 years with COVID-19, enrolled during active disease. The V and J genes are TRBV7-9 and TRBJ2-7; no definite D call. The sequenced material came from peripheral blood. CDR3 protein: CASSFGGLTEQYF. In nucleotides, the CDR3 is TGTGCCAGCAGCTTTGGCGGTTTAACCGAGCAGTACTTC.